This is a list of T cell receptor beta chains from one sample in a study of cytomegalovirus exposure and HLA in healthy donors. TCRdb's copy holds only in-frame clones and misses some; the assay was immunoSEQ multiplex PCR. The data show 150,000 to 160,000 clones, 74% seen once. Sequenced: PBMCs. The receptors originated from a man younger than 40 in good health and CMV-seronegative. Each CDR3 is given with its conserved first and last residue. Fields, in order: J gene, V gene, D gene, clone size, CDR3 protein, CDR3 DNA. The D gene is left open where the match is weak. The size of a clone is reported for some rows only, either as once, few or many, or as a class for expanded clones.

J: TRBJ1-5; V: TRBV5-1; D: -; size: -; CDR3: CASRGNQPQNF; DNA: TGCGCCAGCAGGGGCAATCAGCCCCAGAATTTT
J: TRBJ1-2; V: TRBV28; D: TRBD1; size: -; CDR3: CASSLLGTGVGYTF; DNA: TGTGCCAGCAGTTTATTAGGGACAGGGGTCGGCTACACCTTC
J: TRBJ2-5; V: TRBV5-1; D: -; size: -; CDR3: CASTHSGETQYF; DNA: TGCGCCAGCACTCACAGCGGGGAGACCCAGTACTTC
J: TRBJ1-1; V: TRBV15; D: -; size: -; CDR3: CATSRTRELAEAFF; DNA: TGTGCCACCAGCAGGACTCGCGAGTTGGCTGAAGCTTTCTTT
J: TRBJ2-7; V: TRBV7-9; D: TRBD1; size: -; CDR3: CASSLPGQPYEQYF; DNA: TGTGCCAGCAGCTTACCGGGACAGCCCTACGAGCAGTACTTC
J: TRBJ2-1; V: TRBV4-1; D: TRBD2; size: -; CDR3: CASSLGLAGRREQFF; DNA: TGCGCCAGCAGCCTAGGACTAGCGGGGAGGCGGGAGCAGTTCTTC
J: TRBJ1-3; V: TRBV14; D: -; size: -; CDR3: CASSQPQWGPSGNTIYF; DNA: TGTGCCAGCAGCCAGCCCCAGTGGGGGCCCTCTGGAAACACCATATATTTT
J: TRBJ2-7; V: TRBV30; D: TRBD1; size: -; CDR3: CAWNTGTGDYEQYF; DNA: TGTGCCTGGAACACCGGGACAGGAGACTACGAGCAGTACTTC
J: TRBJ2-3; V: TRBV5-1; D: TRBD2; size: -; CDR3: CASSWTSGGNTDTQYF; DNA: TGCGCCAGCAGCTGGACTAGCGGGGGAAACACAGATACGCAGTATTTT
J: TRBJ1-3; V: TRBV29-1; D: -; size: -; CDR3: CSVEVSGNTIYF; DNA: TGCAGCGTTGAAGTTTCGGGAAACACCATATATTTT
J: TRBJ1-5; V: TRBV28; D: TRBD1; size: -; CDR3: CASRGTGHQPQHF; DNA: TGTGCCAGCAGAGGGACAGGTCATCAGCCCCAGCATTTT
J: TRBJ2-2; V: TRBV29-1; D: -; size: -; CDR3: CSVRSGASTGELFF; DNA: TGCAGCGTGAGGTCAGGGGCTAGCACCGGGGAGCTGTTTTTT
J: TRBJ2-1; V: TRBV2; D: TRBD1; size: -; CDR3: CARSNQGQSKLFSYNEQFF; DNA: TGTGCCAGAAGTAACCAGGGACAGTCCAAGCTATTCTCCTACAATGAGCAGTTCTTC
J: TRBJ2-5; V: TRBV19; D: -; size: -; CDR3: CASSIQHAPQETQYF; DNA: TGTGCCAGTAGTATACAACATGCTCCTCAAGAGACCCAGTACTTC
J: TRBJ2-7; V: TRBV6-5; D: -; size: -; CDR3: CASRSTYEQYF; DNA: TGTGCCAGCAGATCCACCTACGAGCAGTACTTC
J: TRBJ2-7; V: TRBV7-9; D: -; size: -; CDR3: CASSLGEPRVYEQYF; DNA: TGTGCCAGCAGCTTAGGGGAGCCCCGAGTTTACGAGCAGTACTTC
J: TRBJ1-6; V: TRBV6-1; D: -; size: -; CDR3: CASSERGISYNSPLNF; DNA: TGTGCCAGCAGTGAGCGGGGGATCTCCTATAATTCACCCCTCAACTTT
J: TRBJ1-2; V: TRBV5-4; D: TRBD1; size: -; CDR3: CASSGQGEEHGYTF; DNA: TGTGCCAGCAGCGGACAGGGGGAAGAGCATGGCTACACCTTC
J: TRBJ2-1; V: TRBV7-9; D: TRBD1; size: -; CDR3: CASSLLPGGHNEQFF; DNA: TGTGCCAGCAGCTTATTGCCAGGGGGCCACAATGAGCAGTTCTTC
J: TRBJ2-5; V: TRBV6-5; D: -; size: -; CDR3: CASRPDSQETQYF; DNA: TGTGCCAGCAGGCCGGACTCCCAAGAGACCCAGTACTTC
J: TRBJ1-3; V: TRBV27; D: -; size: -; CDR3: CASSLGLDSGNTIYF; DNA: TGTGCCAGCAGTTTAGGACTGGACTCTGGAAACACCATATATTTT
J: TRBJ2-1; V: TRBV7-6; D: -; size: -; CDR3: CASSATEVNEQFF; DNA: TGTGCCAGCAGCGCAACCGAGGTGAATGAGCAGTTCTTC
J: TRBJ2-1; V: TRBV9; D: TRBD2; size: -; CDR3: CASSVYGGADNEQFF; DNA: TGTGCCAGCAGCGTTTACGGGGGGGCGGATAATGAGCAGTTCTTC
J: TRBJ2-3; V: TRBV4-2; D: TRBD1; size: once; CDR3: CASSQGQGGTDTQYF; DNA: TGTGCCAGCAGCCAGGGACAGGGGGGCACAGATACGCAGTATTTT
J: TRBJ2-7; V: TRBV5-1; D: TRBD1; size: -; CDR3: CASSIGTGGVDEQYF; DNA: TGCGCCAGCAGCATCGGGACAGGGGGCGTTGACGAGCAGTACTTC
J: TRBJ1-3; V: TRBV5-4; D: TRBD1; size: -; CDR3: CASSLGDSFFSGNTIYF; DNA: TGTGCCAGCAGCTTAGGGGACAGCTTTTTCTCTGGAAACACCATATATTTT
J: TRBJ1-2; V: TRBV29-1; D: -; size: few; CDR3: CSVAAVWSTNYGYTF; DNA: TGCAGCGTCGCTGCGGTGTGGTCCACTAACTATGGCTACACCTTC
J: TRBJ1-1; V: TRBV2; D: TRBD1; size: -; CDR3: CASSELGQGGFF; DNA: TGTGCCAGCAGTGAACTGGGACAGGGTGGTTTCTTT
J: TRBJ1-5; V: TRBV6-5; D: TRBD1; size: -; CDR3: CASRGQGSNQPQHF; DNA: TGTGCCAGCAGGGGACAGGGGAGCAATCAGCCCCAGCATTTT
J: TRBJ2-1; V: TRBV7-6; D: -; size: -; CDR3: CASSPGSVGEQFF; DNA: TGTGCCAGCAGCCCCGGGAGCGTGGGTGAGCAGTTCTTC
J: TRBJ1-2; V: TRBV15; D: TRBD1; size: -; CDR3: CATSEDRGRTYGYTF; DNA: TGTGCCACCAGCGAGGACAGGGGGCGCACCTATGGCTACACCTTC
J: TRBJ2-5; V: TRBV4-1; D: TRBD1; size: -; CDR3: CASSQVPQGEGETQYF; DNA: TGCGCCAGCAGCCAAGTGCCGCAGGGGGAAGGAGAGACCCAGTACTTC
J: TRBJ2-2; V: TRBV28; D: -; size: few; CDR3: CASSFKGVYTGELFF; DNA: TGTGCCAGCAGTTTCAAGGGGGTTTACACCGGGGAGCTGTTTTTT
J: TRBJ1-1; V: TRBV7-2; D: -; size: -; CDR3: CASSVSQGNTEAFF; DNA: TGTGCCAGCAGCGTATCACAGGGGAACACTGAAGCTTTCTTT
J: TRBJ2-6; V: TRBV23-1; D: -; size: -; CDR3: CASSQADWEERDTSSGANVLTF; DNA: TGCGCCAGCAGTCAAGCGGACTGGGAAGAACGGGACACAAGCTCTGGGGCCAACGTCCTGACTTTC
J: TRBJ1-2; V: TRBV6-5; D: -; size: -; CDR3: CASSYSGLQDKGYTF; DNA: TGTGCCAGCAGTTACTCCGGTCTACAGGACAAAGGCTACACCTTC
J: TRBJ2-3; V: TRBV4-2; D: -; size: -; CDR3: CASSQVKGGLDTQYF; DNA: TGTGCCAGCAGCCAAGTCAAGGGGGGGCTAGATACGCAGTATTTT
J: TRBJ2-7; V: TRBV15; D: TRBD1; size: -; CDR3: CATSRAFLTDRGGYEQYF; DNA: TGTGCCACCAGCAGAGCTTTCTTAACGGACAGGGGGGGATACGAGCAGTACTTC
J: TRBJ2-2; V: TRBV7-2; D: -; size: few; CDR3: CASSLVSGGYTGELFF; DNA: TGTGCCAGCAGCTTAGTATCGGGCGGGTACACCGGGGAGCTGTTTTTT
J: TRBJ2-1; V: TRBV13; D: -; size: -; CDR3: CASSHQGQEQFF; DNA: TGTGCCAGCAGCCATCAGGGACAAGAGCAGTTCTTC
J: TRBJ1-5; V: TRBV6-1; D: -; size: -; CDR3: CASSGLLTDLSNQPQHF; DNA: TGTGCCAGCAGTGGCTTACTGACAGACCTTAGCAATCAGCCCCAGCATTTT
J: TRBJ2-5; V: TRBV13; D: -; size: -; CDR3: CASSLVGGGQETQYF; DNA: TGTGCCAGCAGCTTAGTAGGGGGGGGACAAGAGACCCAGTACTTC
J: TRBJ1-1; V: TRBV19; D: -; size: few; CDR3: CASQDRNTEAFF; DNA: TGTGCCAGTCAGGACAGGAACACTGAAGCTTTCTTT
J: TRBJ2-4; V: TRBV28; D: TRBD2; size: -; CDR3: CASSSGTSGLIAKNIQYF; DNA: TGTGCCAGCAGTTCCGGGACTAGCGGACTCATAGCCAAAAACATTCAGTACTTC
J: TRBJ2-3; V: TRBV25-1; D: -; size: once; CDR3: CASSESADTQYF; DNA: TGTGCCAGCAGTGAATCCGCAGATACGCAGTATTTT
J: TRBJ2-3; V: TRBV27; D: TRBD2; size: -; CDR3: CASSFSPSGLVSGRGGAQYF; DNA: TGTGCCAGCAGTTTTTCGCCCTCGGGACTAGTCTCTGGTCGGGGTGGGGCGCAGTATTTT
J: TRBJ1-5; V: TRBV10-3; D: -; size: -; CDR3: CAVVQGSNQPQHF; DNA: TGTGCCGTTGTACAGGGTAGCAATCAGCCCCAGCATTTT
J: TRBJ2-7; V: TRBV15; D: TRBD1; size: -; CDR3: CATSRGQGSEQYF; DNA: TGTGCCACCAGCAGAGGACAGGGTTCCGAGCAGTACTTC
J: TRBJ1-5; V: TRBV19; D: TRBD1; size: -; CDR3: CASSSRRDSQNQPQHF; DNA: TGTGCCAGTAGTTCGCGCCGGGACAGCCAAAATCAGCCCCAGCATTTT
J: TRBJ2-5; V: TRBV7-9; D: -; size: -; CDR3: CASSLDEGETQYF; DNA: TGTGCCAGCAGCTTGGATGAGGGAGAGACCCAGTACTTC
J: TRBJ1-4; V: TRBV4-3; D: -; size: -; CDR3: CASSQEYLQGQNEKLFF; DNA: TGCGCCAGCAGCCAAGAGTATCTGCAGGGCCAAAATGAAAAACTGTTTTTT
J: TRBJ1-1; V: TRBV15; D: TRBD1; size: -; CDR3: CATSRDQGVNTEAFF; DNA: TGTGCCACCAGCAGAGATCAGGGGGTGAACACTGAAGCTTTCTTT
J: TRBJ2-7; V: TRBV16; D: -; size: -; CDR3: CASSQSTVHEQYF; DNA: TGTGCCAGCAGCCAATCGACAGTCCACGAGCAGTACTTC
J: TRBJ1-4; V: TRBV6-1; D: -; size: -; CDR3: CASRQGTNEKLFF; DNA: TGTGCCAGCAGGCAGGGAACTAATGAAAAACTGTTTTTT